This T cell receptor beta chain was sequenced for a study of T-cell reconstitution after alpha-beta-depleted transplantation in children. Whole-study results and caveats: It was newly produced T cells that mostly accounted for T-cell counts and diversity one year after transplant. Some patients showed high day-60 TCRbeta diversity, which derived from surviving recipient T cells and thymic progenitors. In patients about two months after transplant, alpha-beta T cells reportedly arose from several hundred expanded graft clones.

In its sample, this clonotype was seen many times. Its specificity is not known. During its preparation, the TCRbeta library received unique molecular identifiers. MiXCR, run by TCRdb on the PCR reads, gives a single entry per CDR3 protein. The profile covers 40,000 to 55,000 distinct CDR3 sequences, with about 10% appearing a single time and approximately 27% taken by the ten largest. The starting material was PBMCs, mostly from graft donor cells, obtained 60 days after TCRalphabeta/CD19-depleted stem cell transplant. The receptor's source is a male patient aged 2 to 10 who had a stem cell transplant for chronic granulomatous disease, so the T cells may come from the graft donor.

CDR3 sequence (DNA): TGTGCCAGCAGCTTGCACAGGGAGCTGTTTTTT. Its translation is CASSLHRELFF. This sequence joins TRBV7-9 and TRBJ2-2; D is uncertain. Trimming took 3 bases from V and 9 from J, leaving 5 bases between them. There are 11 residues in the CDR3. Germline V gene lookup returns CDR1 SEHNR and CDR2 FQNEAQ (reference sequence).